This TCR beta chain derives from a study of vaccination and CD4 T cells after COVID-19. About the study: Treatment of control cultures consisted of a CEFX pool, an HIV-1 Nef pool, or no peptide.

General study findings and limits: A median roughly 84% of convalescent patients' SARS-CoV-2-reactive clones emerged only after vaccination. For convalescent patients, 304 of the 307 vaccine-specific clones analyzed were classified as spike mono-reactive.

Specified treatment: roughly 11-day PBMC culture with coronavirus spike peptide pools or control peptides (ViraFEST assay). Wells contained 2 million or so PBMCs each, and these were cultured with about 9.1 IU/ml IL-2 and 9 to 10 ug/ml peptide pools. The CDR3 loop spans 14 amino acids. Germline V gives CDR1 SNHLY, CDR2 FYNNEI. With 3 bases clipped from V and 1 base from J, the junction kept 2 bases outside the gene matches. The Oncomine TCR Beta short-read assay sequenced DNA from cultured CD4+ T cells. TCRdb itself ran the PCR reads through MiXCR, one entry per CDR3 protein. The sample records some 9,000 distinct CDR3 sequences, 50% to 60% being singletons. About this clonotype itself: Its antigen is not identified.

The chain couples TRBV2 to TRBJ1-1, with 7 positions matching TRBD1. The source material was CD4+ T cells from blood, cultured in vitro. The source of this sequence is a human donor who had recovered from COVID-19. The CDR3 nucleotides read TGTGCCAGCAGTGATAGGACAGGGAACACTGAAGCTTTCTTT. Amino acid sequence: CASSDRTGNTEAFF.